The rows below give T cell receptor beta chains drawn from one sample of a study of T cell responses to AZD1222 COVID-19 vaccine. Produced via immunoSEQ multiplex PCR; TCRdb's table is partial and in-frame only. This table has some 110,000 clones, about 90% appearing once. The input for sequencing was peripheral blood, taken on day 0 of AZD1222 vaccination. The receptors stem from an adult in good health. The CDR3 runs from the conserved cysteine through the conserved F or W. A D gene is named only where the DNA matches it firmly. Some rows mark clone size as missing; the rest say once, few, many or name a class of expanded clone.

d_call j_call v_call clone_size cdr3_nt cdr3_aa
- TRBJ1-2 TRBV2 - TGTGCCAGCAGTGTGGGGGTTGCGGCCTGGGGGAGTGGCTACACCTTC CASSVGVAAWGSGYTF
- TRBJ2-5 TRBV28 few TGTGCCAGCAGTTTGGAGGAGACCCAGTACTTC CASSLEETQYF
TRBD1 TRBJ2-1 TRBV5-5 - TGTGCCAGCAGCCGGATGGGACAGGGCTTGCAGTTCTTC CASSRMGQGLQFF
- TRBJ2-7 TRBV5-6 - TGTGCCAGCAGCTCAACATTTACCTACGAGCAGTACTTC CASSSTFTYEQYF
- TRBJ1-5 TRBV28 - TGTGCCAGCAGAGCGGGACATATCGCCACCCTGAGCAATCAGCCCCAGCATTTT CASRAGHIATLSNQPQHF
- TRBJ1-5 TRBV6-1 - TGTGCCAGCAGTGATCTCTCCGGTACTGTTCAGCCCCAGCATTTT CASSDLSGTVQPQHF
- TRBJ1-1 TRBV7-3 - TGTGCCAGCAGCTCTACCTGGCCTGAAGCTTTCTTT CASSSTWPEAFF
TRBD1 TRBJ2-7 TRBV9 once TGTGCCAGCAGCGTAGAGGGGACAGCCTACGAGCAGTACTTC CASSVEGTAYEQYF
TRBD2 TRBJ2-3 TRBV10-1 - TGCGCCAGCAGTCTAGCGGGGAACCCAGATACGCAGTATTTT CASSLAGNPDTQYF
TRBD1 TRBJ2-1 TRBV5-1 - TGCGCCAGCAGCTACCGGACAGGGGTGGACAATGAGCAGTTCTTC CASSYRTGVDNEQFF
TRBD2 TRBJ2-1 TRBV2 - TGTGCCAGCAAGTCTAGCGGGAGTGGCTATGAGCAGTTCTTC CASKSSGSGYEQFF
- TRBJ2-1 TRBV28 - TGTGCCAGCAGTTTGTCCGGGACCAATGAGCAGTTCTTC CASSLSGTNEQFF
TRBD1 TRBJ2-1 TRBV7-6 - TGTGCCAGCAGCTTTTCGGGACAGGGATACAATGAGCAGTTCTTC CASSFSGQGYNEQFF
- TRBJ1-1 TRBV11-2 - TGTGCCAGCAGCTTAGGTCAGACGAACACTGAAGCTTTCTTT CASSLGQTNTEAFF
- TRBJ2-5 TRBV6-2/TRBV6-3 - TGTGCCAGCAGTTACCCGACTAGACGACACGGCTTTGCACAGACCCAGTACTTC CASSYPTRRHGFAQTQYF
- TRBJ2-7 TRBV27 once TGTGCCAGCAGCCCCCAGGGCGGTCTAGCTGAGTACTTC CASSPQGGLAEYF
TRBD1 TRBJ2-7 TRBV10-3 - TGTGCCATCAGGGACAGGGGGGATAGGTACGAGCAGTACTTC CAIRDRGDRYEQYF
TRBD1 TRBJ1-6 TRBV7-8 - TGTGCCAGCAGCTTCCAGGGGGCAAATTCACCCCTCCACTTT CASSFQGANSPLHF
- TRBJ1-2 TRBV20-1 - TGCAGTGCTAGTGTGGGTACAGGGTTTCACTTC CSASVGTGFHF
- TRBJ2-1 TRBV5-8 - TGTGCCAGCAGCTCCAAGGGGGTATACAATGAGCAGTTCTTC CASSSKGVYNEQFF
- TRBJ1-2 TRBV4-3 - TGCGCCAGCAGCCCAGGGAGAAAGAACTATGGCTACACCTTC CASSPGRKNYGYTF
- TRBJ1-3 TRBV10-3 - TGTGCCATCAGTGGGACAGTCTCTGGAAACACCATATATTTT CAISGTVSGNTIYF
- TRBJ2-7 TRBV10-2 - TGCGCCAGCAGCCAAGGACCGTTGTACGAGCAGTACTTC CASSQGPLYEQYF
TRBD2 TRBJ2-7 TRBV19 - TGTGCCAGTAGTATAGGACTAGCGGGTTCCTACGAGCAGTACTTC CASSIGLAGSYEQYF
- TRBJ1-5 TRBV6-2/TRBV6-3 - TGTGCCAGCAGTCGCTCCGGGACACACAATCAGCCCCAGCATTTT CASSRSGTHNQPQHF
TRBD1 TRBJ2-3 TRBV19 - TGTGCCAGTAGTATCCCCGACAGGGGAGATACGCAGTATTTT CASSIPDRGDTQYF
- TRBJ1-2 TRBV28 few TGTGCCAGCAGGCCTCCCGGGCCGATTAACTATGGCTACACCTTC CASRPPGPINYGYTF
- TRBJ2-1 TRBV7-8 - TGTGCCAGCAGTCAAGGGACACTAGCTGTCAATGAGCAGTTCTTC CASSQGTLAVNEQFF
TRBD1 TRBJ1-5 TRBV9 - TGTGCCAGCAGCGTAGACGGACAGGGATCCGGGCCCCAGCATTTT CASSVDGQGSGPQHF
- TRBJ1-1 TRBV28 - TGTGCCAGCAGTTTACAGGGAAACACTGAAGCTTTCTTT CASSLQGNTEAFF